The clone carrying this T cell receptor beta chain has only a few counts. The target antigen is unknown. This entry belongs to a study of regulatory dendritic cells for organ transplantation. Sorted subsets were CFSE-labeled and cultured roughly five days with allogeneic dendritic cells. Trimming removed 5 bases at V and 0 bases at J, with 11 bases between. The CDR3 consists of 15 residues. Germline V gives CDR1 SGHTA, CDR2 FQGNSA. General study points: Naive T cells showed high diversity, memory cells less, memory CD8+ least.

Assay used: immunoSEQ multiplex PCR; TCRdb lists only in-frame clones, some missing. The sample has some 13,000 clones; approximately 79% are singletons. The sequence was obtained from a human donor in good health. Sequenced: naive CD8+ T cells from blood cultured with regulatory dendritic cells. The subset denotes: CD45RA+ naive T cells. The chain employs TRBV7-2 and TRBJ2-1, with a tentative D call TRBD2 (6 bases). The DNA for the CDR3 is TGTGCCAGCAGCCCGGACGGGGGCTCCTACAATGAGCAGTTCTTC. It encodes CASSPDGGSYNEQFF. Filled out from reference TRBV7-2 and TRBJ2-1, the complete variable domain reads GAGVSQSPSNKVTEKGKDVELRCDPISGHTALYWYRQSLGQGLEFLIYFQGNSAPDKSGLPSDRFSAERTGGSVSTLTIQRTQQEDSAVYLCASSPDGGSYNEQFFGPGTRLTVL.